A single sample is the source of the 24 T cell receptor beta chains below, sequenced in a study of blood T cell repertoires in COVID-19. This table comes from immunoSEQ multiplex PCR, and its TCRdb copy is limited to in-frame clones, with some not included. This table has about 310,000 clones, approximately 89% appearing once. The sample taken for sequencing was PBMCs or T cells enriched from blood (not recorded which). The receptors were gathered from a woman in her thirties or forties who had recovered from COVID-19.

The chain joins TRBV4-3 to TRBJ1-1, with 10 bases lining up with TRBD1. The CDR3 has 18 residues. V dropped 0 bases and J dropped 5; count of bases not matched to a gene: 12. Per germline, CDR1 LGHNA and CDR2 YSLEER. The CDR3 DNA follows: TGCGCCAGCAGCCAAGATAATGGCGGACAGGGGGAATGGACTGAAGCTTTCTTT. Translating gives CASSQDNGGQGEWTEAFF.

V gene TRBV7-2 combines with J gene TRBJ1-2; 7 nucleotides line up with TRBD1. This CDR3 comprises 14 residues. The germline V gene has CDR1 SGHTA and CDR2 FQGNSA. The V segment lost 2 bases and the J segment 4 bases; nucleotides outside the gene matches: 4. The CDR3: CASSLRGGGYGYTF. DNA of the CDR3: TGTGCCAGCAGCTTAAGAGGGGGCGGCTATGGCTACACCTTC.

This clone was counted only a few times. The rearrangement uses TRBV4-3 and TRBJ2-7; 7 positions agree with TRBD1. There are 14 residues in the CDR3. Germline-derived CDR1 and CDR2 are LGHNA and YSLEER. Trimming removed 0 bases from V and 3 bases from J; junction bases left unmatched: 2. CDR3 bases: TGCGCCAGCAGCCAAGACGCAGGGGGCTACGAGCAGTACTTC. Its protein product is CASSQDAGGYEQYF.

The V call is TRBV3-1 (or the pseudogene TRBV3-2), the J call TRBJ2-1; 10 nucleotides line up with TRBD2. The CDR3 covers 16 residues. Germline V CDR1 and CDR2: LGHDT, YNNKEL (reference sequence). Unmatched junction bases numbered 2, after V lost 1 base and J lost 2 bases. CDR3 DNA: TGTGCCAGCAGCCAAGGGACTAGCGGAACCTACAATGAGCAGTTCTTC. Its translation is CASSQGTSGTYNEQFF.

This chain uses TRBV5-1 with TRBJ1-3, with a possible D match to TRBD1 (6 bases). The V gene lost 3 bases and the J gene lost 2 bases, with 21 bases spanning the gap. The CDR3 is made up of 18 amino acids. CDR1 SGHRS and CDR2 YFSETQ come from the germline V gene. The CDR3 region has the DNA TGCGCCAGCAGCTACTATCAAGTGGACAGTCCTCCTGGAAACACCATATATTTT. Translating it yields CASSYYQVDSPPGNTIYF.

The CDR3 region is CASSLGGSGRNTGELFF. The CDR3 nucleotides are TGTGCCAGCAGCTTAGGCGGTAGCGGGAGGAACACCGGGGAGCTGTTTTTT. The chain has TRBV11-3 and TRBJ2-2; 9 nucleotides agree with TRBD2. The CDR3 loop spans 17 amino acids. Trimming at V came to 1 base and at J to 1 base, leaving 4 bases not matched to a gene. From germline, CDR1 is SGHNT and CDR2 YENEEA.

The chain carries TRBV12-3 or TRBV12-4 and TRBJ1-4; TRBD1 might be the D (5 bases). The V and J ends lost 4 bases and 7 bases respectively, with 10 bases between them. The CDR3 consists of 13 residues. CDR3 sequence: CASSSGGGEKLFF. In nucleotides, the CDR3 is TGTGCCAGCAGTTCCGGGGGTGGTGAAAAACTGTTTTTT.

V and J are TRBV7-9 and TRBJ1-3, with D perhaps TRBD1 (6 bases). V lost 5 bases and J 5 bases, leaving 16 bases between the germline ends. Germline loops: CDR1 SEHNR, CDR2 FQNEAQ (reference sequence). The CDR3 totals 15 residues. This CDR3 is CASSDTGHPRNTIYF. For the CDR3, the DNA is TGTGCCAGCAGCGATACAGGGCATCCTCGAAACACCATATATTTT.

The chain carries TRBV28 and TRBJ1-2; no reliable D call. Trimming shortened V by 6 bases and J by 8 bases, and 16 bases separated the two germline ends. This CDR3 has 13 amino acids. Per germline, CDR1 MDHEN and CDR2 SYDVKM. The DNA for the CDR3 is TGTGCCAGCAGCCTCAGTTCACGGGAGGGCTACACCTTC. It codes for CASSLSSREGYTF.

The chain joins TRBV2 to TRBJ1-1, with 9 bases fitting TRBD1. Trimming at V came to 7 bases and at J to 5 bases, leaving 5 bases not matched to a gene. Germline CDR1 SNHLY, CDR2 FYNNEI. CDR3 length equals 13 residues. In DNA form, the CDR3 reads TGTGCCAGCACAAACGGACAGGGGACTGAAGCTTTCTTT. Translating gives CASTNGQGTEAFF.

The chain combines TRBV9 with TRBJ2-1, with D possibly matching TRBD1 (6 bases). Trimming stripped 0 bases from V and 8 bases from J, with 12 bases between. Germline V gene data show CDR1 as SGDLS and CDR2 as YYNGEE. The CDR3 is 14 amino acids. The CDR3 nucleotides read TGTGCCAGCAGCGTAGTTCTCAGGGGCGATGAGCAGTTCTTC. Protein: CASSVVLRGDEQFF.

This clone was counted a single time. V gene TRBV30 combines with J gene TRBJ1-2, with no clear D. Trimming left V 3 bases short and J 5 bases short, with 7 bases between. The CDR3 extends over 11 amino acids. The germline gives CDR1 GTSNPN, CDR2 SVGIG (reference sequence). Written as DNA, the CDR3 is TGTGCCTGGAGCGGGAAGTATGGCTACACCTTC. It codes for CAWSGKYGYTF.

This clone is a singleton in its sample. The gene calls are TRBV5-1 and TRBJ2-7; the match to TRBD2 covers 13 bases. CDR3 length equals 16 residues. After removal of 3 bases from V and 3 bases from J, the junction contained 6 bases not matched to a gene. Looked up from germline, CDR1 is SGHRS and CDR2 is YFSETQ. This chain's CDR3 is CASSSTGTSGDYEQYF. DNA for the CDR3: TGCGCCAGCAGCTCCACCGGGACTAGCGGGGACTACGAGCAGTACTTC.

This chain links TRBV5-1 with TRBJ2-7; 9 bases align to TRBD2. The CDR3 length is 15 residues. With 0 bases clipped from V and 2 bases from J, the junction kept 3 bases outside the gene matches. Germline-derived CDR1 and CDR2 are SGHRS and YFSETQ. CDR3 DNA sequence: TGCGCCAGCAGCTTGGGCCTAGCGGGAACCTACGAGCAGTACTTC. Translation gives CASSLGLAGTYEQYF.

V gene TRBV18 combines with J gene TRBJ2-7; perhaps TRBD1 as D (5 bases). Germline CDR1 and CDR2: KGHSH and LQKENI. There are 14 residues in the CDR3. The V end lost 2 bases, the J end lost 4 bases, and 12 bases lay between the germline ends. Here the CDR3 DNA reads TGTGCCAGCTCACCAGGCAGGGTGTCGTACGAGCAGTACTTC. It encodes CASSPGRVSYEQYF.

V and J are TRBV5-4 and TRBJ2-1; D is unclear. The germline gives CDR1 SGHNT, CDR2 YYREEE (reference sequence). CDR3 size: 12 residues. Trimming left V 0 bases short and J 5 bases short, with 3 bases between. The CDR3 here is CASSLGDNEQFF. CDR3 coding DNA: TGTGCCAGCAGCTTGGGAGACAATGAGCAGTTCTTC.

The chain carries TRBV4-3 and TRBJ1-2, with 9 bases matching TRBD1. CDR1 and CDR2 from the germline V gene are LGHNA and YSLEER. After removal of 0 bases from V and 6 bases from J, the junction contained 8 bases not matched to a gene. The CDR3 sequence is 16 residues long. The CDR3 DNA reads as TGCGCCAGCAGCCAAGATCAGGGACAGGGCCTTGATGGCTACACCTTC. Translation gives CASSQDQGQGLDGYTF.

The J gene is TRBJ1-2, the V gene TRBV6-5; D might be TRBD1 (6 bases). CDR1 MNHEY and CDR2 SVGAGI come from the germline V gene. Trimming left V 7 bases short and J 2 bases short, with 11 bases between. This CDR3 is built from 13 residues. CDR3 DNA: TGTGCCAGCACGGGAGGGGGAAACTATGGCTACACCTTC. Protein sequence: CASTGGGNYGYTF.

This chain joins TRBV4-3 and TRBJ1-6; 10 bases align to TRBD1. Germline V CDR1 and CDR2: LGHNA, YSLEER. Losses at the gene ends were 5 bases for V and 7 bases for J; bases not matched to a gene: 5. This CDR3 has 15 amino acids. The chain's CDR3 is CASSKGTGENSPLHF. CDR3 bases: TGCGCCAGCAGCAAGGGGACAGGGGAAAATTCACCCCTCCACTTT.

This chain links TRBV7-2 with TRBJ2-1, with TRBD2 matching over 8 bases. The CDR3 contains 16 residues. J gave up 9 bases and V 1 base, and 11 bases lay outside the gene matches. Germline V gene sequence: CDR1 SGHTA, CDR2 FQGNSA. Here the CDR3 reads CASSLVYSGTSSEQFF. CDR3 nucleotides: TGTGCCAGCAGCTTAGTGTATAGCGGGACATCCAGTGAGCAGTTCTTC. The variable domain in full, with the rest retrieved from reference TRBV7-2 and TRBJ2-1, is GAGVSQSPSNKVTEKGKDVELRCDPISGHTALYWYRQSLGQGLEFLIYFQGNSAPDKSGLPSDRFSAERTGGSVSTLTIQRTQQEDSAVYLCASSLVYSGTSSEQFFGPGTRLTVL.

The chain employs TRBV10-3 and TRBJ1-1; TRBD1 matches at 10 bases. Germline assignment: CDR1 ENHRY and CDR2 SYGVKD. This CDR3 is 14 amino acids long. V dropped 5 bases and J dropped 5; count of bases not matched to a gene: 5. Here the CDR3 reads CAISRDRGQTEAFF. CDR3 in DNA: TGTGCCATCAGTAGAGACAGGGGGCAAACTGAAGCTTTCTTT.

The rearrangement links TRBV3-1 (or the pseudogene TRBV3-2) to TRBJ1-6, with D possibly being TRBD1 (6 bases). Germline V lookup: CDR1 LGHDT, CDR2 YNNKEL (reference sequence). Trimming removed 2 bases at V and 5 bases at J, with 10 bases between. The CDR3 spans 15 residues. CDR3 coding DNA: TGTGCCAGCAGCCAACACAGGGCCAATAATTCACCCCTCCACTTT. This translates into CASSQHRANNSPLHF.

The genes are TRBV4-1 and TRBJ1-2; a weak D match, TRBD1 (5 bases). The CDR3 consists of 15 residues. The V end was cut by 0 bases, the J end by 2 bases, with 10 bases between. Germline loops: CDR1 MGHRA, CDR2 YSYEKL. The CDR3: CASSQDIRGNYGYTF. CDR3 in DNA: TGCGCCAGCAGCCAAGACATTCGGGGGAACTATGGCTACACCTTC.

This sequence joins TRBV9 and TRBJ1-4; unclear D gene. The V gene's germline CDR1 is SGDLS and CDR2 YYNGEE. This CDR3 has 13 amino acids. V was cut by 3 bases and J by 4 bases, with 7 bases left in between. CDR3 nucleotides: TGTGCCAGCAGCGGCGGTATTAATGAAAAACTGTTTTTT. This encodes CASSGGINEKLFF.